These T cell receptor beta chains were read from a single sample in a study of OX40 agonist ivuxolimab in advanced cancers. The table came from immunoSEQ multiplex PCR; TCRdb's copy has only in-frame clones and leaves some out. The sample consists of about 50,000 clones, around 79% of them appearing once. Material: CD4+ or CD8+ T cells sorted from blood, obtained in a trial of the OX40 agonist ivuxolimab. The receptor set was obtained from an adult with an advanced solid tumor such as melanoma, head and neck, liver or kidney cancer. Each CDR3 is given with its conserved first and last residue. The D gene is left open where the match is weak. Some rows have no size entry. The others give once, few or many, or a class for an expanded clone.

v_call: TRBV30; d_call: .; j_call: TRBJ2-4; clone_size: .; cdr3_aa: CAWSVGTNKNIQYF; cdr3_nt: TGTGCCTGGAGTGTAGGGACAAACAAAAACATTCAGTACTTC
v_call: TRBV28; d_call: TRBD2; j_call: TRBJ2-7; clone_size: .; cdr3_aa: CASSFGVVAGEDYEQYF; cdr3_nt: TGTGCCAGCAGTTTTGGTGTGGTAGCGGGCGAGGATTACGAGCAGTACTTC
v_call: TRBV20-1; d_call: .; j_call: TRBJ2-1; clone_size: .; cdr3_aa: CSASKLGEQFF; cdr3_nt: TGCAGTGCTAGTAAGCTAGGTGAGCAGTTCTTC
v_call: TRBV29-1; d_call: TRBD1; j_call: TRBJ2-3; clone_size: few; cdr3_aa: CSVDGTGGSDTQYF; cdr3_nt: TGCAGCGTTGACGGGACAGGGGGCTCAGATACGCAGTATTTT
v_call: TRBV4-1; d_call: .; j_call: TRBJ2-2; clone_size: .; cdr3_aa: CASSPLRGGLNTGELFF; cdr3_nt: TGCGCCAGCAGCCCCTTAAGAGGGGGACTGAACACCGGGGAGCTGTTTTTT
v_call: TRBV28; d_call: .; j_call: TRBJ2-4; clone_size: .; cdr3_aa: CASNLGQENIQYF; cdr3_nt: TGTGCCAGCAACCTAGGGCAGGAAAACATTCAGTACTTC
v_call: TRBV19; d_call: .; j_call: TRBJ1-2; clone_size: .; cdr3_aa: CASRGQEDYGYTF; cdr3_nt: TGTGCCAGTAGGGGGCAGGAGGACTATGGCTACACCTTC
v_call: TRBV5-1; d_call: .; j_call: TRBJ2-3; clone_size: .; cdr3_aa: CASSAGSPAGTQYF; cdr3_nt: TGCGCCAGCAGCGCTGGGTCCCCGGCCGGTACGCAGTATTTT
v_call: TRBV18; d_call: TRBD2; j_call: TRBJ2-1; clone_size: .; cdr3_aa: CASSPLAGVRNEQFF; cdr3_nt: TGTGCCAGCTCACCTCTAGCGGGAGTGAGGAATGAGCAGTTCTTC
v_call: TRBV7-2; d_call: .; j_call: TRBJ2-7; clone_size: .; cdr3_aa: CASSLVAGGGYEQYF; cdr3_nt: TGTGCCAGCAGCTTAGTGGCGGGTGGAGGATACGAGCAGTACTTC
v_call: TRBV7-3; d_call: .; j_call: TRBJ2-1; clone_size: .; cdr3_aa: CASSSGAREQFF; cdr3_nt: TGTGCCAGCAGCTCTGGGGCACGTGAGCAGTTCTTC
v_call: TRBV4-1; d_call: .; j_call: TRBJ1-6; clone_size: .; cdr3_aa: CASSQPRGNSPLHF; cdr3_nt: TGCGCCAGCAGCCAGCCGAGGGGAAACTCACCCCTCCACTTT
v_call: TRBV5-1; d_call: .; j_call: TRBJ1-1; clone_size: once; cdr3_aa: CASSLSSGTEAFF; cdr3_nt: TGCGCCAGCAGCTTGAGTAGTGGAACTGAAGCTTTCTTT
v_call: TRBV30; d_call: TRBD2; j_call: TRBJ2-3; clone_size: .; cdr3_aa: CAGTSRFSDTQYF; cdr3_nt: TGTGCAGGGACTAGCCGTTTTTCAGATACGCAGTATTTT
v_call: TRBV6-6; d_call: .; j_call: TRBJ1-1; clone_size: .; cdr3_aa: CASRTTGSTEAFF; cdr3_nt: TGTGCCAGCAGAACAACAGGGAGCACTGAAGCTTTCTTT
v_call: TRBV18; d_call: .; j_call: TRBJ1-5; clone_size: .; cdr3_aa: CASSPGRNSNQPQHF; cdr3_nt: TGTGCCAGCTCACCCGGACGGAATAGCAATCAGCCCCAGCATTTT
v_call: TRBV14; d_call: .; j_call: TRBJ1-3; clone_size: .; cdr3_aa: CASSQHWRNTIYF; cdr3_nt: TGTGCCAGCAGCCAACATTGGCGAAACACCATATATTTT
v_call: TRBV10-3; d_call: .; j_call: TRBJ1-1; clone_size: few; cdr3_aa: CAISDRGQVNTEAFF; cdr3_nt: TGTGCCATCAGTGACAGGGGACAAGTGAACACTGAAGCTTTCTTT
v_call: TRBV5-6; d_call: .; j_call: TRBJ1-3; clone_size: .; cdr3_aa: CASSVQGLSVNTIYF; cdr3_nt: TGTGCCAGCAGCGTCCAGGGGCTTTCGGTAAACACCATATATTTT
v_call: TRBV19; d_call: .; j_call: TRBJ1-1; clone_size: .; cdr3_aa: CASSEARLGENWNTEAFF; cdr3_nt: TGTGCCAGTAGTGAGGCAAGGCTCGGGGAGAATTGGAACACTGAAGCTTTCTTT
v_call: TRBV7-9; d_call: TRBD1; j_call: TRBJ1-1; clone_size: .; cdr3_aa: CASTRGTNTEAFF; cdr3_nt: TGTGCCAGCACCAGGGGGACGAACACTGAAGCTTTCTTT
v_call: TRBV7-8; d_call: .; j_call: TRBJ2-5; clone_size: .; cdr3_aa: CASSLPALAGQNQETQYF; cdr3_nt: TGTGCCAGCAGCTTACCCGCTCTGGCGGGACAAAACCAAGAGACCCAGTACTTC
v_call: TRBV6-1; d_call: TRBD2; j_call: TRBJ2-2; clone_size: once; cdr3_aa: CASSELASGLIGSGELFF; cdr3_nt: TGTGCCAGCAGTGAACTGGCTAGCGGGTTGATCGGATCCGGGGAGCTGTTTTTT
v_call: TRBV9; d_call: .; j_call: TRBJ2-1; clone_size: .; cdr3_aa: CASSGGQSTREQFF; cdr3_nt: TGTGCCAGCAGCGGAGGTCAGAGTACAAGGGAGCAGTTCTTC
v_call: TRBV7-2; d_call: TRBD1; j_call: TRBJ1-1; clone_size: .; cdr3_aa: CASSLRGTDNTEAFF; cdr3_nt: TGTGCCAGCAGCTTAAGAGGGACAGACAACACTGAAGCTTTCTTT
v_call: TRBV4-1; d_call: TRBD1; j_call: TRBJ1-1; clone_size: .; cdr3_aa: CASSHGQGRNTEAFF; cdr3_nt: TGCGCCAGCAGCCACGGACAGGGTCGGAACACTGAAGCTTTCTTT